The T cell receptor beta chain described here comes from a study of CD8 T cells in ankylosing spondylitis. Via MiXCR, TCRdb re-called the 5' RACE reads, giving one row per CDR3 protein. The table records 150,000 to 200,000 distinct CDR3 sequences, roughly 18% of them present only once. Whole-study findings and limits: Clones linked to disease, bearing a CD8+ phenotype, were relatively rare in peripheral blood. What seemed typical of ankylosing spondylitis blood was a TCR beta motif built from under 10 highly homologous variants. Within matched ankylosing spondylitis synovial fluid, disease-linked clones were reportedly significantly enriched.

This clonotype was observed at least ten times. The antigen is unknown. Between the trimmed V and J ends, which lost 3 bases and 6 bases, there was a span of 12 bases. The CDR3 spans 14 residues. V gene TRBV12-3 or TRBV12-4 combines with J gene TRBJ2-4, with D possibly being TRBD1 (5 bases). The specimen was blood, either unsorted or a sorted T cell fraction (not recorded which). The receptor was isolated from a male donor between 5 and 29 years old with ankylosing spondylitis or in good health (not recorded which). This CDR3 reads CASSFMQGGNIQYF. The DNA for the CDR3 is TGTGCCAGCAGTTTTATGCAGGGCGGAAACATTCAGTACTTC.